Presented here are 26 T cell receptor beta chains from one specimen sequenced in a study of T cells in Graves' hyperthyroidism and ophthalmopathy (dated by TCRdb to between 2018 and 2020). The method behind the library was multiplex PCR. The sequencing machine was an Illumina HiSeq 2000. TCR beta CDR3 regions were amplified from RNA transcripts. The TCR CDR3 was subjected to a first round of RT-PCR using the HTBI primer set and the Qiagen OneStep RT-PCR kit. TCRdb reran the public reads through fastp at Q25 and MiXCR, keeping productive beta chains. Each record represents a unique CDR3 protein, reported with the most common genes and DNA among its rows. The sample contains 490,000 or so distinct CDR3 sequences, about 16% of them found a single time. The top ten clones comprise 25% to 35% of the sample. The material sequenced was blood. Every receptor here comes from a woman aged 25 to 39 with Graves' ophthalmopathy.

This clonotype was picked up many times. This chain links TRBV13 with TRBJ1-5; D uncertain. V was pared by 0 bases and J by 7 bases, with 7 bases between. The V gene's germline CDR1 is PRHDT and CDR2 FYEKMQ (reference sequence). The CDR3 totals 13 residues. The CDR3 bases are TGTGCCAGCAGCTTAGGGCAGGAGCAGCCCCAGCATTTT. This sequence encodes CASSLGQEQPQHF.

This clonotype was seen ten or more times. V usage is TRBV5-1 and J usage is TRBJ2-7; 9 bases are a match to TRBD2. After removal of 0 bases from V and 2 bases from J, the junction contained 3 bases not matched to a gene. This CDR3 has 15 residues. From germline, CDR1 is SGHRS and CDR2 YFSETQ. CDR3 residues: CASSLAASGAYEQYF. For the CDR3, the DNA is TGCGCCAGCAGCTTGGCGGCTAGCGGGGCCTACGAGCAGTACTTC. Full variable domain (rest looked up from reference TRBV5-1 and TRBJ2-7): KAGVTQTPRYLIKTRGQQVTLSCSPISGHRSVSWYQQTPGQGLQFLFEYFSETQRNKGNFPGRFSGRQFSNSRSEMNVSTLELGDSALYLCASSLAASGAYEQYFGPGTRLTVT.

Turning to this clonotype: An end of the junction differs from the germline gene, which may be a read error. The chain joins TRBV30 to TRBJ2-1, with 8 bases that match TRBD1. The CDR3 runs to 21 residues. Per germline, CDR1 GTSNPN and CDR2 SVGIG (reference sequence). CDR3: CAWQKATGALSLGGSYNEQSF. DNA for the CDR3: TGTGCCTGGCAAAAGGCGACAGGGGCCCTCTCGTTGGGAGGTTCCTACAATGAGCAGTCCTTC.

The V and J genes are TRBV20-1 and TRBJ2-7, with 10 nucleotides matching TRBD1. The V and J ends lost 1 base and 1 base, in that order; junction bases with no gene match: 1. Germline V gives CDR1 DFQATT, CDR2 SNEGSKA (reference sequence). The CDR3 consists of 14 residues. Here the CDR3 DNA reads TGCAGTGCTAGAGGGGACAGGGGATCCTACGAGCAGTACTTC. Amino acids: CSARGDRGSYEQYF.

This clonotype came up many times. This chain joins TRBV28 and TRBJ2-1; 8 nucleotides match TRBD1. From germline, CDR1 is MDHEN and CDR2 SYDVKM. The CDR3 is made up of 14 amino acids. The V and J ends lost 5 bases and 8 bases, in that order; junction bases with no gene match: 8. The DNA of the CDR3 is TGTGCCAGCAGTCCCCCGGCGGGACAGGATGAGCAGTTCTTC. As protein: CASSPPAGQDEQFF.

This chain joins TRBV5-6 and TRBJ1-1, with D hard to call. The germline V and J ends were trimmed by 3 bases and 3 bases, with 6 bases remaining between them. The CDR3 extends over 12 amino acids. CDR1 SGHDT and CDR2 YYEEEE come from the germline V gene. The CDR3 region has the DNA TGTGCCAGCAGCTCGGCGTACACTGAAGCTTTCTTT. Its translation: CASSSAYTEAFF. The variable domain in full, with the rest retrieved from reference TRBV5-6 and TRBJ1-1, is DAGVTQSPTHLIKTRGQQVTLRCSPKSGHDTVSWYQQALGQGPQFIFQYYEEEERQRGNFPDRFSGHQFPNYSSELNVNALLLGDSALYLCASSSAYTEAFFGQGTRLTVV.

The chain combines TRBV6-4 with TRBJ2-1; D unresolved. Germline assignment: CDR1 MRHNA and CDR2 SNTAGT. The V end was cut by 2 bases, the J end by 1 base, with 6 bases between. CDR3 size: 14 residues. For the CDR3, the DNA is TGTGCCAGCAGTGACGAGATTTCCTACAATGAGCAGTTCTTC. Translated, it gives CASSDEISYNEQFF.

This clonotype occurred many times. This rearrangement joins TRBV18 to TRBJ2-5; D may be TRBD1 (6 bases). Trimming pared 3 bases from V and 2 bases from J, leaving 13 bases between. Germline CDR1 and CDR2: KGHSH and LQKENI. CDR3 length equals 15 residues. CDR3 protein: CASSPGAGAQETQYF. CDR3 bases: TGTGCCAGCTCACCGGGGGCTGGGGCACAAGAGACCCAGTACTTC.

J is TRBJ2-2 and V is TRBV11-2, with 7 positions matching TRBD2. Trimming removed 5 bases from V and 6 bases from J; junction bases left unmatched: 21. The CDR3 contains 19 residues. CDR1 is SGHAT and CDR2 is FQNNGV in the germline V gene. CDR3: CASSRRRGTGTILAGELFF. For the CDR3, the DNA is TGTGCCAGCAGCCGCCGCCGAGGCACCGGGACTATTTTGGCCGGGGAGCTGTTTTTT.

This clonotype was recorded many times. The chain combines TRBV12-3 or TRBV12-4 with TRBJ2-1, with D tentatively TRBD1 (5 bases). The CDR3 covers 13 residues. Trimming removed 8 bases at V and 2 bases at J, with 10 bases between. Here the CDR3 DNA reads TGTGCCAGCCGAGGACAACCCTACAATGAGCAGTTCTTC. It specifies CASRGQPYNEQFF.

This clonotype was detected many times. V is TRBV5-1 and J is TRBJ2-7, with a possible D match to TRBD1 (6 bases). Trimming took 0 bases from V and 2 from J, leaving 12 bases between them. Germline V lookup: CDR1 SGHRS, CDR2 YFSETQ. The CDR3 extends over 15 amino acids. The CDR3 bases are TGCGCCAGCAGCTTGGACTTCACAGGGACCTACGAGCAGTACTTC. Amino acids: CASSLDFTGTYEQYF. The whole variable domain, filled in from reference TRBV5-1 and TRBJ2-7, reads KAGVTQTPRYLIKTRGQQVTLSCSPISGHRSVSWYQQTPGQGLQFLFEYFSETQRNKGNFPGRFSGRQFSNSRSEMNVSTLELGDSALYLCASSLDFTGTYEQYFGPGTRLTVT.

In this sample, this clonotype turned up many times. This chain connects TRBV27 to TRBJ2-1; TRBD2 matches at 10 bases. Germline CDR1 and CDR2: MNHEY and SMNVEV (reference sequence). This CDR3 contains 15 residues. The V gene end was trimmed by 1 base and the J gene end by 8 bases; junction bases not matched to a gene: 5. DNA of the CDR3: TGTGCCAGCAGTTTATTAACTAGCGGGACCGATGAGCAGTTCTTC. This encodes CASSLLTSGTDEQFF.

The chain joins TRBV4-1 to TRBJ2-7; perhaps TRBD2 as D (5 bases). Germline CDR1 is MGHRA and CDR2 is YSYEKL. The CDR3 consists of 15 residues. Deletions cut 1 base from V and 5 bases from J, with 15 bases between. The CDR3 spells CASSQVGGRSHEQYF. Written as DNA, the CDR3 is TGCGCCAGCAGCCAAGTAGGTGGGAGATCCCACGAGCAGTACTTC.

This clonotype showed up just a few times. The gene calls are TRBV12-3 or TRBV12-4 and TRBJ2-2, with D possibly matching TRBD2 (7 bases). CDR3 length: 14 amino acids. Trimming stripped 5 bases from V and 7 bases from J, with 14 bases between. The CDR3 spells CASSPRGGGGELFF. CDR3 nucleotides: TGTGCCAGCAGTCCGAGGGGGGGGGGCGGGGAGCTGTTTTTT.

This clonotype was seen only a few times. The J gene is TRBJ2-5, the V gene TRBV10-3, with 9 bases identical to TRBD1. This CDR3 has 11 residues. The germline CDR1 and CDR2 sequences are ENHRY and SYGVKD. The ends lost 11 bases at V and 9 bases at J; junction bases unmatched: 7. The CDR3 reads CASGTGISQYF. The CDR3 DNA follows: TGTGCCTCCGGGACAGGGATCTCCCAGTACTTC.

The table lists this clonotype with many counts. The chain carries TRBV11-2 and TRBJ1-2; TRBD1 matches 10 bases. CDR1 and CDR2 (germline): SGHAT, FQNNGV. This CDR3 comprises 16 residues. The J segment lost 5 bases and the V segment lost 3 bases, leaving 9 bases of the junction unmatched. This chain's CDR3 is CASSLVVTGGLYGYTF. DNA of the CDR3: TGTGCCAGCAGCTTGGTAGTGACAGGGGGCCTTTATGGCTACACCTTC.

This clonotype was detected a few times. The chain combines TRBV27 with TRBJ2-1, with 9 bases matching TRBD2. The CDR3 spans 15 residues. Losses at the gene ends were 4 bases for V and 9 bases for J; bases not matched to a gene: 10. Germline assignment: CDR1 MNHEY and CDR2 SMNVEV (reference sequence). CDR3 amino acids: CASSYVYSGSGEQFF. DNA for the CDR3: TGTGCCAGCAGTTACGTTTATAGCGGGAGTGGTGAGCAGTTCTTC.

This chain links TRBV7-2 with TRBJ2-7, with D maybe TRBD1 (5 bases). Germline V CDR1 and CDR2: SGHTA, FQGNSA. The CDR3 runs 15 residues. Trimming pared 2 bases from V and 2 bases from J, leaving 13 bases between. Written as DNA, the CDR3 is TGTGCCAGCAGCTTAATTGTCAGGGCGGCCTACGAGCAGTACTTC. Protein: CASSLIVRAAYEQYF.

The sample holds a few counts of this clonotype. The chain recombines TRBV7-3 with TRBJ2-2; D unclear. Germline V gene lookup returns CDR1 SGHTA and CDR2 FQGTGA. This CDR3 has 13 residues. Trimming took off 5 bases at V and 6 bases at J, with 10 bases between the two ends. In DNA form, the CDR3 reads TGTGCCAGCAGCGCCCCAGTGTCCGGGGAGCTGTTTTTT. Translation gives CASSAPVSGELFF.

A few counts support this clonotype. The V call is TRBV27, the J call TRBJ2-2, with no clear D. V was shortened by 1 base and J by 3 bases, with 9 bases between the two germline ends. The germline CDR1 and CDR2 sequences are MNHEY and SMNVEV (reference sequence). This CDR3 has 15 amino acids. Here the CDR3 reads CASSLFGLHTGELFF. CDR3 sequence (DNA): TGTGCCAGCAGTTTATTCGGGCTACACACCGGGGAGCTGTTTTTT.

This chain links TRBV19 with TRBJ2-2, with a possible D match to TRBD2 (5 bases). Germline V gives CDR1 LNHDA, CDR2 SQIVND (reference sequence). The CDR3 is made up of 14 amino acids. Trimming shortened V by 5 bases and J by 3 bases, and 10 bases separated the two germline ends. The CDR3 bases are TGTGCCAGTAGTTCCGAGGGCTACACCGGGGAGCTGTTTTTT. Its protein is CASSSEGYTGELFF.

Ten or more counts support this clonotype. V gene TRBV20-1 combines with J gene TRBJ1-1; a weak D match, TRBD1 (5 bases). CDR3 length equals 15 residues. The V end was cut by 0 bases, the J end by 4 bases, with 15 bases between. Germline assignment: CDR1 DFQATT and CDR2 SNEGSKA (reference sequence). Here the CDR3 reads CSARDFGRVGTEAFF. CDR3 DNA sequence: TGCAGTGCTAGAGATTTCGGCAGGGTAGGCACTGAAGCTTTCTTT.

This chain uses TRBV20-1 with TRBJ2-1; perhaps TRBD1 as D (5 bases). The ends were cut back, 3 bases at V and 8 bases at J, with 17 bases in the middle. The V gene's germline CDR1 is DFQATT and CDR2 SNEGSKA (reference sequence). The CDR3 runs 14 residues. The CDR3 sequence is CSASVLQGYDEQFF. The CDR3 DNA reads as TGCAGTGCTAGTGTCCTCCAGGGATATGATGAGCAGTTCTTC.

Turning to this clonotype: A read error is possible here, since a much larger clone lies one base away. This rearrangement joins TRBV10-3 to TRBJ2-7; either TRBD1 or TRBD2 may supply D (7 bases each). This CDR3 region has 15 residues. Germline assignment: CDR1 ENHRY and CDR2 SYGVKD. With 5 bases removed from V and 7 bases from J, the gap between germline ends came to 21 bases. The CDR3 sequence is CAISSGGLTRGEQYF. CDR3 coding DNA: TGTGCCATCAGTTCCGGGGGACTAACCAGGGGGGAGCAGTACTTC.

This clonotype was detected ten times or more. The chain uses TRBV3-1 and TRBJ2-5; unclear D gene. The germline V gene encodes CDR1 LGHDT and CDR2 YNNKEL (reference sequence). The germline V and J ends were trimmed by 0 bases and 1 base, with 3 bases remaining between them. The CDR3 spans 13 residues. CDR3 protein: CASSQDTQETQYF. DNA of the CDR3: TGTGCCAGCAGCCAAGACACCCAAGAGACCCAGTACTTC.

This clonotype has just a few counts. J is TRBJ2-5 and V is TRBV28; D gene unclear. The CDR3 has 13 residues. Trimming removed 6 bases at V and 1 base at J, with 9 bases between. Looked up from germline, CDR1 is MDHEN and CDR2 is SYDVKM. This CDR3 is CASSPFLQETQYF. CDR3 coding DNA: TGTGCCAGCAGCCCATTCCTCCAAGAGACCCAGTACTTC.